This TCR beta chain was obtained from a study of blood T cell repertoires in COVID-19. The repertoire was sequenced with immunoSEQ multiplex PCR; TCRdb's copy has only in-frame clones and lacks some. The table records hundreds of thousands of clones, roughly 89% of them present only once. This CDR3 region has 15 residues. Germline assignment: CDR1 LNHNV and CDR2 YYDKDF (reference sequence). Trimming at V came to 6 bases and at J to 6 bases, leaving 9 bases not matched to a gene. This rearrangement joins TRBV15 to TRBJ2-2; 8 bases match TRBD1. The source material was peripheral blood. The clonotype comes from a woman younger than 45 with COVID-19, enrolled during active disease. CDR3 DNA sequence: TGTGCCACCAGAAAAGGACAGGGAATCGCCGGGGAGCTGTTTTTT. Amino acids: CATRKGQGIAGELFF.